These T cell receptor beta chains were read from a single sample in a study of T-cell reconstitution after alpha-beta-depleted transplantation in children. MiXCR, run by TCRdb on the PCR reads, gives a single entry per CDR3 protein. Of approximately 270,000 distinct CDR3 sequences detected, 9.9% appear once; the ten largest clones hold 10%. The sample was PBMCs from the stem cell graft donor, taken from the stem cell graft. These receptors all stem from a human donor who donated a stem cell graft to a child with SCID. Each CDR3 is given with its conserved first and last residue. D genes are given only for firm matches. Only some rows state a clone size, as once, few, many or a class for expanded clones.

CDR3 length: 15; D gene: -; J gene: TRBJ1-1; clone size: few; V gene: TRBV5-1; CDR3 protein: CASSPESTANTEAFF; CDR3 DNA: TGCGCCAGCAGCCCTGAATCGACAGCGAACACTGAAGCTTTCTTT
CDR3 length: 14; D gene: TRBD1; J gene: TRBJ2-7; clone size: -; V gene: TRBV7-9; CDR3 protein: CASSLIDRGYEQYF; CDR3 DNA: TGTGCCAGCAGCTTGATAGACAGGGGCTACGAGCAGTACTTC
CDR3 length: 12; D gene: -; J gene: TRBJ2-1; clone size: -; V gene: TRBV7-9; CDR3 protein: CASSSHSYEQFF; CDR3 DNA: TGTGCCAGCAGCTCCCATAGCTATGAGCAGTTCTTC
CDR3 length: 16; D gene: -; J gene: TRBJ2-2; clone size: few; V gene: TRBV6-1; CDR3 protein: CASSHRGDLNTGELFF; CDR3 DNA: TGTGCCAGCAGCCACCGGGGAGACCTGAACACCGGGGAGCTGTTTTTT
CDR3 length: 16; D gene: TRBD2; J gene: TRBJ2-1; clone size: -; V gene: TRBV3-1; CDR3 protein: CASSPSGRVPYNEQFF; CDR3 DNA: TGTGCCAGCAGCCCCTCCGGGAGGGTCCCCTACAATGAGCAGTTCTTC
CDR3 length: 15; D gene: TRBD2; J gene: TRBJ2-3; clone size: few; V gene: TRBV6-1; CDR3 protein: CASSVGLAETDTQYF; CDR3 DNA: TGTGCCAGCAGTGTGGGACTAGCGGAGACAGATACGCAGTATTTT
CDR3 length: 14; D gene: -; J gene: TRBJ2-2; clone size: few; V gene: TRBV10-1; CDR3 protein: CASSRDPNTGELFF; CDR3 DNA: TGCGCCAGTTCCAGGGACCCGAACACCGGGGAGCTGTTTTTT
CDR3 length: 14; D gene: -; J gene: TRBJ2-4; clone size: few; V gene: TRBV9; CDR3 protein: CASSPASGRNIQYF; CDR3 DNA: TGTGCCAGCAGCCCCGCCTCAGGGAGGAACATTCAGTACTTC
CDR3 length: 14; D gene: -; J gene: TRBJ1-2; clone size: many; V gene: TRBV20-1; CDR3 protein: CSARVTEGMYGYTF; CDR3 DNA: TGCAGTGCTAGAGTAACTGAGGGGATGTATGGCTACACCTTC
CDR3 length: 19; D gene: TRBD2; J gene: TRBJ2-2; clone size: -; V gene: TRBV4-1; CDR3 protein: CASSQGFPSGGAGTGELFF; CDR3 DNA: TGCGCCAGCAGCCAAGGGTTCCCTAGCGGGGGGGCTGGCACCGGGGAGCTGTTTTTT
CDR3 length: 12; D gene: -; J gene: TRBJ2-7; clone size: -; V gene: TRBV3-1; CDR3 protein: CASSRVGYEQYF; CDR3 DNA: TGTGCCAGCAGCCGCGTTGGCTACGAGCAGTACTTC
CDR3 length: 14; D gene: -; J gene: TRBJ2-1; clone size: many; V gene: TRBV5-1; CDR3 protein: CASSPTGSNNEQFF; CDR3 DNA: TGCGCCAGCAGCCCGACGGGATCGAACAATGAGCAGTTCTTC
CDR3 length: 16; D gene: TRBD1; J gene: TRBJ2-5; clone size: few; V gene: TRBV4-1; CDR3 protein: CASSQDWGQMQETQYF; CDR3 DNA: TGCGCCAGCAGCCAAGATTGGGGACAGATGCAAGAGACCCAGTACTTC